This TCR beta chain originates from a study of control samples from healthy donors and cancer patients. The CDR3 runs to 14 residues. From germline, CDR1 is SGDLS and CDR2 YYNGEE. V was clipped by 0 bases and J by 4 bases, with 8 bases between them. The data were produced by immunoSEQ multiplex PCR, yet TCRdb's version contains in-frame clones alone and is incomplete. The sample comprises 120,000 to 150,000 clones, over 85% of which are singletons, and roughly 5.5% rests with the top ten. The clonotype comes from a young man in good health. V and J are TRBV9 and TRBJ1-5; D gene ambiguous. The sequencing input was blood. CDR3 sequence reads: CASSVGRGNQPQHF. CDR3 coding DNA: TGTGCCAGCAGCGTAGGGCGTGGTAATCAGCCCCAGCATTTT.